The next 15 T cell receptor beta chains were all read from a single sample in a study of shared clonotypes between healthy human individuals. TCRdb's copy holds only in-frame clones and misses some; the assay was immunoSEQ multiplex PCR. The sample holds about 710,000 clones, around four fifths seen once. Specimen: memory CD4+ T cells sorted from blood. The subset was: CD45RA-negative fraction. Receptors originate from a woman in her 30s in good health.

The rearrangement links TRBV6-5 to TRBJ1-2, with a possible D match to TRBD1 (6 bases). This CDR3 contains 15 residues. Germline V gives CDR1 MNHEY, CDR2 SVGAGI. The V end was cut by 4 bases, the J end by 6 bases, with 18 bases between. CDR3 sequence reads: CASSSLGGGADGYTF. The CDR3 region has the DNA TGTGCCAGCAGTTCCCTAGGCGGGGGCGCCGATGGCTACACCTTC.

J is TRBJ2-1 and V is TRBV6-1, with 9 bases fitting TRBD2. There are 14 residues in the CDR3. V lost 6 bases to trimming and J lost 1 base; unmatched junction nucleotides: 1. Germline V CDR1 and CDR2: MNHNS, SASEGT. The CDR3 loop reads CASSLAGSYNEQFF. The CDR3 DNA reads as TGTGCCAGCAGCCTAGCGGGGTCCTACAATGAGCAGTTCTTC.

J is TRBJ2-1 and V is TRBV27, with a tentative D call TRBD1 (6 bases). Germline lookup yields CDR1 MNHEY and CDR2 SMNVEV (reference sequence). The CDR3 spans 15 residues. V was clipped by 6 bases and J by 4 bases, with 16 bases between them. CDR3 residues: CASRLTRDTYNEQFF. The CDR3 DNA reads TGTGCCAGCAGGCTCACGAGGGACACTTACAATGAGCAGTTCTTC.

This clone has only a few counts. DNA for the CDR3: TGTGCCAGCAGTACAGGACAGACCCAGTACTTC. Translation: CASSTGQTQYF. V usage is TRBV27 and J usage is TRBJ2-5, with D possibly matching TRBD1 (5 bases). Germline V lookup: CDR1 MNHEY, CDR2 SMNVEV (reference sequence). The ends were cut back, 5 bases at V and 6 bases at J, with 7 bases in the middle. The length of the CDR3 is 11 residues.

CDR3 region: CASRDKAGWYNEQFF. DNA of the CDR3: TGTGCCAGTAGGGACAAAGCGGGTTGGTACAATGAGCAGTTCTTC. The chain has TRBV19 and TRBJ2-1, with TRBD2 as a possible D gene (6 bases). Trimming removed 6 bases at V and 4 bases at J, with 16 bases between. The CDR3 extends over 15 amino acids. Germline CDR1 reads LNHDA; CDR2 reads SQIVND (reference sequence).

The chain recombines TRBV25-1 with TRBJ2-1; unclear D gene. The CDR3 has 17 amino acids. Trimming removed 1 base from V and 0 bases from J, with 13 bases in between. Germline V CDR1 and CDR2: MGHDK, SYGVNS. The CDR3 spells CASSESPVPSSYNEQFF. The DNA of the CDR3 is TGTGCCAGCAGTGAATCCCCAGTCCCTAGCTCCTACAATGAGCAGTTCTTC.

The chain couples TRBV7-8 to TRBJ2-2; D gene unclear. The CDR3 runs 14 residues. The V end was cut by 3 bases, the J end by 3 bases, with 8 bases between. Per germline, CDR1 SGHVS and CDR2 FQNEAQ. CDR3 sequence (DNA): TGTGCCAGCAGCTTCACGGCGGACACCGGGGAGCTGTTTTTT. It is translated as CASSFTADTGELFF. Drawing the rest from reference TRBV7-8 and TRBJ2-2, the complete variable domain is GAGVSQSPRYKVAKRGQDVALRCDPISGHVSLFWYQQALGQGPEFLTYFQNEAQLDKSGLPSDRFFAERPEGSVSTLKIQRTQQEDSAVYLCASSFTADTGELFFGEGSRLTVL.

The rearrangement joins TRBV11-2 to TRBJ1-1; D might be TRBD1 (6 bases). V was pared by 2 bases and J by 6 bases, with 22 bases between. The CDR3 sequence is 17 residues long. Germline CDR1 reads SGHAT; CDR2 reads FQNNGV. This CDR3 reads CASSLSLPGALGAEAFF. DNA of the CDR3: TGTGCCAGCAGCTTATCACTTCCGGGGGCGCTCGGGGCTGAAGCTTTCTTT.

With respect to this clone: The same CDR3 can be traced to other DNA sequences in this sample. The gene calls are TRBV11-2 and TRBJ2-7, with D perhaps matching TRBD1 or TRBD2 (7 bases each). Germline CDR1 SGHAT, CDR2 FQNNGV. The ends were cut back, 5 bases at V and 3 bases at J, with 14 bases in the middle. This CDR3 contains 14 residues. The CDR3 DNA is TGTGCCAGCAGCCTGCAGCGGGACAGCTACGAGCAGTACTTC. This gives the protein CASSLQRDSYEQYF. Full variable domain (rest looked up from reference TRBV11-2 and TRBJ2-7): EAGVAQSPRYKIIEKRQSVAFWCNPISGHATLYWYQQILGQGPKLLIQFQNNGVVDDSQLPKDRFSAERLKGVDSTLKIQPAKLEDSAVYLCASSLQRDSYEQYFGPGTRLTVT.

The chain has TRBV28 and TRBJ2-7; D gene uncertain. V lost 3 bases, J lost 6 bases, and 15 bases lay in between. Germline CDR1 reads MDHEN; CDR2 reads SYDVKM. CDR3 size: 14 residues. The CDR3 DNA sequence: TGTGCCAGCAGTTTCACCCGATACGTCTCCGAGCAGTACTTC. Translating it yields CASSFTRYVSEQYF.

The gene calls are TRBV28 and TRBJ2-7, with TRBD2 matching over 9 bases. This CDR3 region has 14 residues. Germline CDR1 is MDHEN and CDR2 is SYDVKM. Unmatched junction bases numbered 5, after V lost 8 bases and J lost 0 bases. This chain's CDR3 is CASQREASSYEQYF. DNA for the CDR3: TGTGCCAGCCAGCGGGAGGCCTCCTCCTACGAGCAGTACTTC.

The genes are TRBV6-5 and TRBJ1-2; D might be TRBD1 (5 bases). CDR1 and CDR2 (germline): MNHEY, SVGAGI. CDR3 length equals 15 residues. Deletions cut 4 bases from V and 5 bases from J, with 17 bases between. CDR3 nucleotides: TGTGCCAGCAGTTCTGCCCGAGCAGGGAAATATGGCTACACCTTC. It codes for CASSSARAGKYGYTF.

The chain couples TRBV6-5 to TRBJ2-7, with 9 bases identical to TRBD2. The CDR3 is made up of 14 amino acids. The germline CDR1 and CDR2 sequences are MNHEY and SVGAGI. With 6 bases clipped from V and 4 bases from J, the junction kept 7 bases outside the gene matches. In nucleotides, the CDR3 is TGTGCCAGCAGACGGGGGCGGGAGGGGTACGAGCAGTACTTC. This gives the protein CASRRGREGYEQYF.

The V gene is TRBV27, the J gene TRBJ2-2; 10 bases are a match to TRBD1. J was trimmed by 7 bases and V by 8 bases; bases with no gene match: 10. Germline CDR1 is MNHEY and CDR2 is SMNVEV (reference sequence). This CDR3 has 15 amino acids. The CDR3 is CASSPDRGFGGELFF. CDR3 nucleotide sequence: TGTGCCAGCTCCCCGGACAGGGGGTTCGGCGGGGAGCTGTTTTTT.

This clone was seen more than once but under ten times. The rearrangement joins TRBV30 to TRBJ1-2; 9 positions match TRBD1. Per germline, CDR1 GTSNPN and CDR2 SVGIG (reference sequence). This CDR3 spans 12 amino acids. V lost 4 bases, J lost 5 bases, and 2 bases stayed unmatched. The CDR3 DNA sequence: TGTGCCTGGACCGGACAGGGGTATGGCTACACCTTC. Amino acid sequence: CAWTGQGYGYTF.